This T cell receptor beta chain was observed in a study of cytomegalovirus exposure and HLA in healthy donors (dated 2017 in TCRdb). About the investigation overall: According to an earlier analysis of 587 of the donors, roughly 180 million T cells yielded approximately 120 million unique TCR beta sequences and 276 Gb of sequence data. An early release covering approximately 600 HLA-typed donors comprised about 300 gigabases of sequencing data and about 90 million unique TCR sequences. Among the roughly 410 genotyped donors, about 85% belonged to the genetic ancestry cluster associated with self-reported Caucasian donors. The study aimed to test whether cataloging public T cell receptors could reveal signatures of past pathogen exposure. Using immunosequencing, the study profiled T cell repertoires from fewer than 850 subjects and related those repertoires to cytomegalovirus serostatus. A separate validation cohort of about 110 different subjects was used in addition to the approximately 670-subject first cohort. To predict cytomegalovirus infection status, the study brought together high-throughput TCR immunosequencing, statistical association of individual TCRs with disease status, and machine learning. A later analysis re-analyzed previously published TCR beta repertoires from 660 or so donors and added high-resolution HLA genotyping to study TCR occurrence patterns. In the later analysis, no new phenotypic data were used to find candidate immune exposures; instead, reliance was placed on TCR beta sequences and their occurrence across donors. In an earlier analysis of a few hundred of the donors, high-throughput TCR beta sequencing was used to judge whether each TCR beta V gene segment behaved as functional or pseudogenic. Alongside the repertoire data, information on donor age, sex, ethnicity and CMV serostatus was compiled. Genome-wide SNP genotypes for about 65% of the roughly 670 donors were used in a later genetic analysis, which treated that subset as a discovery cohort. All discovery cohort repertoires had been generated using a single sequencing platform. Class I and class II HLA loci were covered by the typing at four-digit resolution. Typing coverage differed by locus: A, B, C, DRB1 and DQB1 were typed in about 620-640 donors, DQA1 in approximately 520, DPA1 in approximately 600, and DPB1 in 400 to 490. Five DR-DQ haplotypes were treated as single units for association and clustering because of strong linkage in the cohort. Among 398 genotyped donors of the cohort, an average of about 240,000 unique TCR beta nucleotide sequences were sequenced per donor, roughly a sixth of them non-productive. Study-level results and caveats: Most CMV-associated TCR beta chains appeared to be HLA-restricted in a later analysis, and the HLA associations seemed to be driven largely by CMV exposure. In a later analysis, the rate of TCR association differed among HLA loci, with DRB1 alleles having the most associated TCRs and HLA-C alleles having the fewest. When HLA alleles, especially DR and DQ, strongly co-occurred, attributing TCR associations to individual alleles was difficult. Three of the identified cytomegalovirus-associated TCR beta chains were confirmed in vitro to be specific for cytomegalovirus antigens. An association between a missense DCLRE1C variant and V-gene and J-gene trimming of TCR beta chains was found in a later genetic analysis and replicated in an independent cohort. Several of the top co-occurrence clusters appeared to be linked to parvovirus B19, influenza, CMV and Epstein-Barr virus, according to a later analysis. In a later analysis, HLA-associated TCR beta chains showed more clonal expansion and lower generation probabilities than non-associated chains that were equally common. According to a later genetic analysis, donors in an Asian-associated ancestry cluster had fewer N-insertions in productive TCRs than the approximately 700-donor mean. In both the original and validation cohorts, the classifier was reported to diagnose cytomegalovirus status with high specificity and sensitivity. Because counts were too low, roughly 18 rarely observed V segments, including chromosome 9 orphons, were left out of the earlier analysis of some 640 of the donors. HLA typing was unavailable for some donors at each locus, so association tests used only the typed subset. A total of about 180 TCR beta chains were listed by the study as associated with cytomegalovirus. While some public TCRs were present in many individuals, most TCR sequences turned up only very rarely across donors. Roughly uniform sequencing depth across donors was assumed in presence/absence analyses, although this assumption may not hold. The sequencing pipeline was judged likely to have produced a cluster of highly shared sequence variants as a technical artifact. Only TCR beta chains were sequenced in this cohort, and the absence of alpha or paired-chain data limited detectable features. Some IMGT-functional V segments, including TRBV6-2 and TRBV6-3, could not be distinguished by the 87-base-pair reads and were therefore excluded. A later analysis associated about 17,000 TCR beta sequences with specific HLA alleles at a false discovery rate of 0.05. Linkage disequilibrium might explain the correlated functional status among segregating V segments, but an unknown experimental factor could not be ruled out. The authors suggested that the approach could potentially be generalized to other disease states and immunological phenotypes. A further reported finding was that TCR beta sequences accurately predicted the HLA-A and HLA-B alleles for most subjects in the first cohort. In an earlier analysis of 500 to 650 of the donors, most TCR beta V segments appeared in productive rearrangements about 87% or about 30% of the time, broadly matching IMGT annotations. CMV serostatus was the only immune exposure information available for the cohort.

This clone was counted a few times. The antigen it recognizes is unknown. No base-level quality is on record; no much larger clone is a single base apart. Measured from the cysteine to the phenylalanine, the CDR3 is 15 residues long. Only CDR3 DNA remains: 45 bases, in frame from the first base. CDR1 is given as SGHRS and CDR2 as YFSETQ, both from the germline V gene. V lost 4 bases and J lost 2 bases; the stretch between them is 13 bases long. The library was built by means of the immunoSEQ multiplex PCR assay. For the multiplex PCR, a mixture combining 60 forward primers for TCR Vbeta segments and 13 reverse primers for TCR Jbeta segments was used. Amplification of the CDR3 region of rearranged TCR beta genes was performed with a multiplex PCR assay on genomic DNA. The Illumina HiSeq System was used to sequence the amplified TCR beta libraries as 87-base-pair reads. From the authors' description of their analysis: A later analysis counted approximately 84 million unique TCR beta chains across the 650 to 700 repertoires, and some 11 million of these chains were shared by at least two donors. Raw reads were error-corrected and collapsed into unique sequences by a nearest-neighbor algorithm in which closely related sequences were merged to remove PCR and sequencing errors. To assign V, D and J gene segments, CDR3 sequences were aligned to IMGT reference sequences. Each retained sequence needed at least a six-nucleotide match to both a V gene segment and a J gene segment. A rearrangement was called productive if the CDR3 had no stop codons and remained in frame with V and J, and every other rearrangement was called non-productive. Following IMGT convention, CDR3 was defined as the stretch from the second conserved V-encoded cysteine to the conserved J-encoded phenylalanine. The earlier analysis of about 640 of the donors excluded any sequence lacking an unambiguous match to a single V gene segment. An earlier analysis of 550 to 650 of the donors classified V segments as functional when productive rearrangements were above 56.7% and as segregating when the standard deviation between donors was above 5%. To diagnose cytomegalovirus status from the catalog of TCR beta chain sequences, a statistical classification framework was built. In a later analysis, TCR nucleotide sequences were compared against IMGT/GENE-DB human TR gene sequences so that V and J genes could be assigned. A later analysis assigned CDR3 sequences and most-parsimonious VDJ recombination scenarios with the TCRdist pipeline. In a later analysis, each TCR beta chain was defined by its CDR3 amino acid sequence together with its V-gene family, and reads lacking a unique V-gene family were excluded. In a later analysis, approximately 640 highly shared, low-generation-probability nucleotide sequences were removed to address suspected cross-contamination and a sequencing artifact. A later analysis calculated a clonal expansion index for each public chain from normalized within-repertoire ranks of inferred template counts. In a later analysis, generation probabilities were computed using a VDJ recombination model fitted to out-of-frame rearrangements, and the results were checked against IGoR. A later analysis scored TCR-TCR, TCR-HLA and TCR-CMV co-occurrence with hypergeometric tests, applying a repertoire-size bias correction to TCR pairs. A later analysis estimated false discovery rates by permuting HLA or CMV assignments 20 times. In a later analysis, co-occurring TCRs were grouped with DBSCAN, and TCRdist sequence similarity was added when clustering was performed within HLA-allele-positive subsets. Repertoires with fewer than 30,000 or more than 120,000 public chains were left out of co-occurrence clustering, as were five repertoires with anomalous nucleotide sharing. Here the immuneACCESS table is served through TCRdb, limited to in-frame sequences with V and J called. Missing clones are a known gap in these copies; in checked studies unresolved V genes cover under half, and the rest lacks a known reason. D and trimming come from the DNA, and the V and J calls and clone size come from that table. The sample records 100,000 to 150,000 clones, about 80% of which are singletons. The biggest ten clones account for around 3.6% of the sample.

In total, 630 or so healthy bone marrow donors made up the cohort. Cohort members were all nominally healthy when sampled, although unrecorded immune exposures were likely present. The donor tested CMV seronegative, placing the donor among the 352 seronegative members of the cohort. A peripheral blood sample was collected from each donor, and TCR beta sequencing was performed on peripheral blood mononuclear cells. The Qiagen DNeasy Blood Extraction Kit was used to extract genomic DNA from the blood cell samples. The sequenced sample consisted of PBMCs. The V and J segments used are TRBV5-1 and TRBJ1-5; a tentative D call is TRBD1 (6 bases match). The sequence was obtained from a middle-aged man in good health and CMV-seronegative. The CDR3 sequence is CASSPGDTGNQPQHF. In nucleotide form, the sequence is TGCGCCAGCAGCCCCGGGGACACGGGCAATCAGCCCCAGCATTTT.